The T cell receptor beta chain described here comes from a study of blood T cells in healthy people across ages. Findings and limits, study-wide: The study found more naive CD4+ cells and higher diversity in long-lived than aged donors. The donors' CMV status was not determined, possibly confounding changes in expanded clonotypes. Observed TCR beta diversity showed a strong correlation with the percentage of naive T cells as measured by flow cytometry.

Trimming shortened V by 5 bases and J by 3 bases, and 10 bases separated the two germline ends. The CDR3 consists of 14 residues. Germline values: CDR1 PRHDT, CDR2 FYEKMQ (reference sequence). Concerning this clonotype itself: The antigen remains unidentified.

PBMCs were isolated at a quantity of at least 7 million per sample. A J-beta primer mix and a sample-barcoded 5' primer were used in a second PCR of roughly 6 to 11 cycles. Using its own MiXCR run on the 5' RACE reads, TCRdb lists one record per CDR3 protein. The table shows 1 million or so distinct CDR3 sequences, with under 45% occurring only once. Source material: blood. The sequence derives from an older woman in good health. V usage is TRBV13 and J usage is TRBJ2-2; no reliable D call. The CDR3 sequence: CASSPNDYTGELFF. CDR3 nucleotides: TGTGCCAGCAGCCCGAATGACTACACCGGGGAGCTGTTTTTT.